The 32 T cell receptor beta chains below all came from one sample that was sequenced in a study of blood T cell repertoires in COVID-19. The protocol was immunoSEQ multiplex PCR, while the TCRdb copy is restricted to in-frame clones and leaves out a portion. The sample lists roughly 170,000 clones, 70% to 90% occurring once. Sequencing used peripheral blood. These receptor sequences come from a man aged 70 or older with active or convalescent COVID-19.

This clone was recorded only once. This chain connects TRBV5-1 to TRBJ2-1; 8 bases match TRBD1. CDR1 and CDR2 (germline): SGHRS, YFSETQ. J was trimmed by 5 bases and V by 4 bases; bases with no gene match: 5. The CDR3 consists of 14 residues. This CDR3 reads CASSGTGPNNEQFF. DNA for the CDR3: TGCGCCAGCAGCGGGACAGGTCCGAACAATGAGCAGTTCTTC.

The CDR3 DNA reads as TGTGCCAGCAGCGTGACGATTGAGGGATTCTCTGGAAACACCATATATTTT. Translating it yields CASSVTIEGFSGNTIYF. J is TRBJ1-3 and V is TRBV9; D is undetermined. V lost 2 bases and J lost 0, with 15 bases in between. Germline V lookup: CDR1 SGDLS, CDR2 YYNGEE. The CDR3 covers 17 residues.

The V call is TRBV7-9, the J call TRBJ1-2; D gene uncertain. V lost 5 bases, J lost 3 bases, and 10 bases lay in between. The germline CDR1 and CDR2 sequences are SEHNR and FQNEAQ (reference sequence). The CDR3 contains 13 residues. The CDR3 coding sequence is TGTGCCAGCAGCCAGACTACCCACTATGGCTACACCTTC. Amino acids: CASSQTTHYGYTF.

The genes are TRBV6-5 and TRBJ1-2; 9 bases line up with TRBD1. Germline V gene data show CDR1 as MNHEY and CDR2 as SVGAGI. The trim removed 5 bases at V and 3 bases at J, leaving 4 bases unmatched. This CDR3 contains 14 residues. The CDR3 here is CASSKWDRDYGYTF. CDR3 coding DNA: TGTGCCAGCAGTAAATGGGACAGGGACTATGGCTACACCTTC.

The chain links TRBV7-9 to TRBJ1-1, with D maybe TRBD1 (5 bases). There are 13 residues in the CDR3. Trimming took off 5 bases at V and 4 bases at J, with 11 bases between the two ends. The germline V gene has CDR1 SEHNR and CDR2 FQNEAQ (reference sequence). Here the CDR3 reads CASSPRVGTEAFF. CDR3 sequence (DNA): TGTGCCAGCAGCCCCAGGGTGGGCACTGAAGCTTTCTTT.

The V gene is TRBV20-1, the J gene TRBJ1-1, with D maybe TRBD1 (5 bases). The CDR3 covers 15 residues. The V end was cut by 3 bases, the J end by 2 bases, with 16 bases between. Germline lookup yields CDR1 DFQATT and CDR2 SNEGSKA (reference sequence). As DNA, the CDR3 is TGCAGTGCTAGTAAGGGGCAGAGCCCAAACACTGAAGCTTTCTTT. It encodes CSASKGQSPNTEAFF.

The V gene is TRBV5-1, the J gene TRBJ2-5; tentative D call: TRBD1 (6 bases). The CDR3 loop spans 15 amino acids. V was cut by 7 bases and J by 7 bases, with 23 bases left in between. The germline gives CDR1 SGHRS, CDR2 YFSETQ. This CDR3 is CASYLRAGVVGTQYF. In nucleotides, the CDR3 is TGCGCCAGCTACCTCCGGGCAGGGGTCGTCGGGACCCAGTACTTC.

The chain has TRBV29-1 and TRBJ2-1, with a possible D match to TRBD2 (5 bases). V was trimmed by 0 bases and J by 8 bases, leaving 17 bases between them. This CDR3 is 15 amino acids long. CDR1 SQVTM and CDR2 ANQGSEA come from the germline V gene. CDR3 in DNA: TGCAGCGTTGAAGATAGCGTCCGGGCGTACGATGAGCAGTTCTTC. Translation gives CSVEDSVRAYDEQFF.

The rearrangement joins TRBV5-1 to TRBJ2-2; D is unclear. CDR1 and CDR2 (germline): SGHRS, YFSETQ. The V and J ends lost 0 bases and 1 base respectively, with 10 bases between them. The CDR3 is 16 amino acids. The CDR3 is CASSLATTLNTGELFF. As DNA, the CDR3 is TGCGCCAGCAGCTTGGCCACTACTTTGAACACCGGGGAGCTGTTTTTT.

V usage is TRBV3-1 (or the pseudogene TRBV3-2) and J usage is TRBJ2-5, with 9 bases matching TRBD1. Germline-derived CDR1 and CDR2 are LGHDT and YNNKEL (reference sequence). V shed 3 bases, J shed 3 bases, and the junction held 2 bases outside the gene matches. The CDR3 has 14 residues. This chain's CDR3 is CASSQGQGEETQYF. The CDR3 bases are TGTGCCAGCAGCCAGGGACAGGGAGAAGAGACCCAGTACTTC.

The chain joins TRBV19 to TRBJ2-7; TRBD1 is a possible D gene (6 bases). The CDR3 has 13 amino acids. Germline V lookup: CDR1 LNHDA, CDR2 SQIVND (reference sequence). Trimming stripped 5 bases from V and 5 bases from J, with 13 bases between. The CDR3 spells CASSPYRADEQYF. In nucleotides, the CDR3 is TGTGCCAGTAGTCCGTACAGGGCGGACGAGCAGTACTTC.

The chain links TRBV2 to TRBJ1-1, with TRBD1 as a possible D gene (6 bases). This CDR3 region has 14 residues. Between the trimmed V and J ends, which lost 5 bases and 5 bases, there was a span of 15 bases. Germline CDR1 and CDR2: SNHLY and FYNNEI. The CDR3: CASSPQGGGTEAFF. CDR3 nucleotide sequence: TGTGCCAGCAGTCCCCAAGGGGGGGGTACTGAAGCTTTCTTT.

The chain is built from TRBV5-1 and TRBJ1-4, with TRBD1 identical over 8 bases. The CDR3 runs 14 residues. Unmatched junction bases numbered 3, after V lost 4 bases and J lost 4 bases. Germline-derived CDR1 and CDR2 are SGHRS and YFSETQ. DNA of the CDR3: TGCGCCAGCAGCAGGGACAGGAGTAATGAAAAACTGTTTTTT. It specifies CASSRDRSNEKLFF.

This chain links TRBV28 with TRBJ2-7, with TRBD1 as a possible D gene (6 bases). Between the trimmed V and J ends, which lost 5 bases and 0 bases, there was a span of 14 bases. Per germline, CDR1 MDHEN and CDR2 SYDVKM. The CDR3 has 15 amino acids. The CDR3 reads CASSAPGVDSYEQYF. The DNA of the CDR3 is TGTGCCAGCAGTGCGCCAGGGGTCGACTCCTACGAGCAGTACTTC.

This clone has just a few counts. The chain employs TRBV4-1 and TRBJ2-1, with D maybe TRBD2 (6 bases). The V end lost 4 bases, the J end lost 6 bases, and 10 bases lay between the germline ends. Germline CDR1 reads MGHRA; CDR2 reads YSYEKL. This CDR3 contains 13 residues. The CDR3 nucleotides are TGCGCCAGCAGCCTACTTAGCGGCAATGAGCAGTTCTTC. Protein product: CASSLLSGNEQFF.

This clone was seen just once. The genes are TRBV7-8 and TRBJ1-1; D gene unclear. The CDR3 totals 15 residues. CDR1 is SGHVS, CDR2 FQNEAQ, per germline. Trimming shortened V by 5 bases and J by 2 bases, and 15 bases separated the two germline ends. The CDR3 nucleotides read TGTGCCAGCAGCCCCTCTGTGGGAGTTAACACTGAAGCTTTCTTT. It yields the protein CASSPSVGVNTEAFF.

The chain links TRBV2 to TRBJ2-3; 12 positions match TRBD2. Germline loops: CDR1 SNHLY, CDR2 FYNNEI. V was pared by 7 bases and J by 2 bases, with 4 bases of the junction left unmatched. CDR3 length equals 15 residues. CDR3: CASTGLAGPTDTQYF. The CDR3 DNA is TGTGCCAGCACTGGACTAGCGGGGCCCACAGATACGCAGTATTTT.

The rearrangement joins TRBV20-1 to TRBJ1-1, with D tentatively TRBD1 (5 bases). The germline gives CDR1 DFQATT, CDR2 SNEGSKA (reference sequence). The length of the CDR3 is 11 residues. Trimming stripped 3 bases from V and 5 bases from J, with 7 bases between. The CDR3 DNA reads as TGCAGTGCTAGCGGGGGGACTGAAGCTTTCTTT. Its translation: CSASGGTEAFF.

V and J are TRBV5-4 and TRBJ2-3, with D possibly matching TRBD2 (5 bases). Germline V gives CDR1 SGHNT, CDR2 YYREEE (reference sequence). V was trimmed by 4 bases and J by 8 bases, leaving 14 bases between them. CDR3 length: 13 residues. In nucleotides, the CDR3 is TGTGCCAGCAGCCGTCGGACTGAAAGTACGCAGTATTTT. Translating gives CASSRRTESTQYF.

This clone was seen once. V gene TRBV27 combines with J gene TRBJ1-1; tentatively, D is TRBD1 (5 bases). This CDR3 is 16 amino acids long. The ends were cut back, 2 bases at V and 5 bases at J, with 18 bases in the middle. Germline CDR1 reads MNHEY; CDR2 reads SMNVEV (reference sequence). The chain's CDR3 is CASSLGALVGRTEAFF. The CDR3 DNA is TGTGCCAGCAGTTTAGGGGCACTCGTGGGGCGGACTGAAGCTTTCTTT.

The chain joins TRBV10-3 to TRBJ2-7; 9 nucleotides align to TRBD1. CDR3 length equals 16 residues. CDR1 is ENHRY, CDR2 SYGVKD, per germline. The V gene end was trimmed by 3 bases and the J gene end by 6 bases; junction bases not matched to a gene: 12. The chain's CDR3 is CAISDYSGTGPSEQYF. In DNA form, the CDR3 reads TGTGCCATCAGTGACTACTCCGGGACAGGGCCCAGCGAGCAGTACTTC.

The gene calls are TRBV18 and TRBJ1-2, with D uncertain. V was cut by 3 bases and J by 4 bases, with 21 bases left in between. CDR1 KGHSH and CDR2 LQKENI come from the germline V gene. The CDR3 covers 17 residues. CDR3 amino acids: CASSPPKRGPDSYGYTF. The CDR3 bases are TGTGCCAGCTCACCCCCGAAGAGAGGCCCCGACTCCTATGGCTACACCTTC.

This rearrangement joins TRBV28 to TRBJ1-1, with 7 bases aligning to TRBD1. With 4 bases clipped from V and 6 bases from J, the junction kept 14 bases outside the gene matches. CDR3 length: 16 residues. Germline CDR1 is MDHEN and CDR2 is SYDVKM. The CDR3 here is CASSSSRNYRGSEAFF. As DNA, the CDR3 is TGTGCCAGCAGTTCCTCCAGAAATTACAGGGGATCTGAAGCTTTCTTT.

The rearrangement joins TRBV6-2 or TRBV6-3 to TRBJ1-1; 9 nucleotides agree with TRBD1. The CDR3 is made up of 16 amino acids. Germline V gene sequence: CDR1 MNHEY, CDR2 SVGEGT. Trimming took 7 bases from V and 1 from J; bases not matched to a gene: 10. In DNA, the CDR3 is TGTGCCAGCACCCCCGGGACAGGGAGGGGGAACACTGAAGCTTTCTTT. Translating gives CASTPGTGRGNTEAFF.

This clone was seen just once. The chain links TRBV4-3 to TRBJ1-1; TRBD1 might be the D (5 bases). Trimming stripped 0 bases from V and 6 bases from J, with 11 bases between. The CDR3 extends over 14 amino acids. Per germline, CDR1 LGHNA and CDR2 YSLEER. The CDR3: CASSQDLGEAEAFF. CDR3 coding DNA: TGCGCCAGCAGCCAAGATTTAGGGGAGGCTGAAGCTTTCTTT.

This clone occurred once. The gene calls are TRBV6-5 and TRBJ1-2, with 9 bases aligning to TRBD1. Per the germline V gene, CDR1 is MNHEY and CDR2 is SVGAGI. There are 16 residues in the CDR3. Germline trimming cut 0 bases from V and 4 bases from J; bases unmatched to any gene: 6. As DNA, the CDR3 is TGTGCCAGCAGTTACTCCGGGGGGGACAGGGTCTATGGCTACACCTTC. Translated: CASSYSGGDRVYGYTF.

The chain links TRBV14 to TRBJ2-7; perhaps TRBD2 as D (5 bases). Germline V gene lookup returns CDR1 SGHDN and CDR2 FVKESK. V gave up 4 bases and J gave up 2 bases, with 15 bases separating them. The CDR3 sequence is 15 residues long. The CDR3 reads CASSPGTRPTYEQYF. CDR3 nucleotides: TGTGCCAGCAGCCCAGGCACTAGGCCAACCTACGAGCAGTACTTC.

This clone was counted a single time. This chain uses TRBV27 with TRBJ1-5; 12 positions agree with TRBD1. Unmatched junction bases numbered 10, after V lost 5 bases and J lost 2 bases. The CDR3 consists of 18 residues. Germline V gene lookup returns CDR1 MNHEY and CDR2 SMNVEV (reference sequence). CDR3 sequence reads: CASSQRRGTGGRNQPQHF. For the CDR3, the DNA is TGTGCCAGCAGTCAACGACGGGGGACAGGGGGCCGCAATCAGCCCCAGCATTTT.

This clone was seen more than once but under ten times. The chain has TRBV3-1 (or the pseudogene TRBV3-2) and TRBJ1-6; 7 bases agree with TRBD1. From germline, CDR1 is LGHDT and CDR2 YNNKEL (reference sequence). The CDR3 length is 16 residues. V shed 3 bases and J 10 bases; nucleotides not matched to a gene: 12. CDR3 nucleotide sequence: TGTGCCAGCAGCCAGACCGGCCAGGACAGGCGATCACCCCTCCACTTT. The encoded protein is CASSQTGQDRRSPLHF.

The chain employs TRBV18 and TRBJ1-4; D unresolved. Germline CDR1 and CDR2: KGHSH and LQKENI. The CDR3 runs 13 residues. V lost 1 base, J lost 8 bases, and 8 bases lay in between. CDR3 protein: CASSPQGGEKLFF. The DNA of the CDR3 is TGTGCCAGCTCACCACAGGGAGGGGAAAAACTGTTTTTT.

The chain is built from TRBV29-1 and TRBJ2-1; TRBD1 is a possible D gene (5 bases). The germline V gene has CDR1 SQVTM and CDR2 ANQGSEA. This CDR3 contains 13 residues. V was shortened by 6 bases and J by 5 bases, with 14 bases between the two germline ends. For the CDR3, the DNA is TGCAGCGTCGAACGGACACAAAACAATGAGCAGTTCTTC. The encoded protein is CSVERTQNNEQFF.

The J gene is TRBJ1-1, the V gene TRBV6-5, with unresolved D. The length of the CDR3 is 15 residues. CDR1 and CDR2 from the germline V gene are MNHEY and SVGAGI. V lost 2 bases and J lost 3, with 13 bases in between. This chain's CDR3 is CASSYQIRGYTEAFF. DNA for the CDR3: TGTGCCAGCAGTTACCAGATAAGAGGGTACACTGAAGCTTTCTTT.